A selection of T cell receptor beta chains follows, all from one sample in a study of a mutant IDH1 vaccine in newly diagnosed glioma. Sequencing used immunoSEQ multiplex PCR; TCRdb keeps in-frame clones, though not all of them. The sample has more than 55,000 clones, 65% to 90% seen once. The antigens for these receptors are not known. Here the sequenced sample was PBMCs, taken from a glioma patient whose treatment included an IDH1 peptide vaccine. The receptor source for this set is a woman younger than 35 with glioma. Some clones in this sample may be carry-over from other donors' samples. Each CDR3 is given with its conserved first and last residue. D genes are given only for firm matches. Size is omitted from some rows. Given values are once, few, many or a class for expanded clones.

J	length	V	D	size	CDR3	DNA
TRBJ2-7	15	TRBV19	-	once	CASSIAAGNSYEQYF	TGTGCTAGTAGTATAGCAGCAGGAAACTCCTACGAGCAGTACTTC
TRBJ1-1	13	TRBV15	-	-	CATSRYVDTEAFF	TGTGCCACCAGCAGATACGTGGACACTGAAGCTTTCTTT
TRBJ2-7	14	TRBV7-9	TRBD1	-	CASSLSGTGLEQYF	TGTGCCAGCAGCTTAAGCGGGACAGGGCTCGAGCAGTACTTC
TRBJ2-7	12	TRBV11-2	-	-	CASGMGGYEQYF	TGTGCCAGCGGGATGGGGGGCTACGAGCAGTACTTC
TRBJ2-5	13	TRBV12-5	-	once	CASGLVGGETQYF	TGTGCTAGTGGTTTGGTAGGGGGGGAGACCCAGTACTTC
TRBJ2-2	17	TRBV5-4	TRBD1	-	CASSPRQGPTNTGELFF	TGTGCCAGCAGCCCACGACAGGGTCCAACGAACACCGGGGAGCTGTTTTTT
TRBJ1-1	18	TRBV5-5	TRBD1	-	CASSSISTGTGDFTEAFF	TGTGCCAGCAGCTCGATATCAACCGGGACAGGGGATTTCACTGAAGCTTTCTTT
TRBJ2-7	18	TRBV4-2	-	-	CASSQELEGVGPPYEQYF	TGTGCCAGCAGCCAAGAGTTGGAGGGGGTCGGGCCCCCCTACGAGCAGTACTTC
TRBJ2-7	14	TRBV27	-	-	CASSPLLGTYEQYF	TGTGCCAGCAGTCCCTTACTAGGGACCTACGAGCAGTACTTC
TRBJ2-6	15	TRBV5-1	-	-	CASSLVGAGANVLTF	TGCGCCAGCAGCTTGGTTGGGGCTGGGGCCAACGTCCTGACTTTC
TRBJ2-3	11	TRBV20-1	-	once	CSARSGDTQYF	TGCAGTGCCAGAAGCGGAGATACGCAGTATTTT
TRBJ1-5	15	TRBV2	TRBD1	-	CASSAWTGSNQPQHF	TGTGCCAGCAGTGCCTGGACAGGAAGCAATCAGCCCCAGCATTTT
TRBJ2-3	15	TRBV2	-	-	CASSEAGHFTDTQYF	TGTGCCAGCAGTGAAGCTGGACACTTCACAGATACGCAGTATTTT
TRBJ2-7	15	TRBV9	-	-	CASSPYGRGMDEQYF	TGTGCCAGCAGCCCCTATGGAAGGGGCATGGACGAGCAGTACTTC
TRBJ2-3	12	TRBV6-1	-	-	CASRAGPDTQYF	TGTGCCAGCAGGGCGGGACCAGATACGCAGTATTTT
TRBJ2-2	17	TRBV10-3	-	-	CAISAATQGWNTGELFF	TGTGCCATCAGTGCGGCTACACAGGGCTGGAACACCGGGGAGCTGTTCTTT
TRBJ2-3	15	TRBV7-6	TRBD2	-	CASSLAGGGADTQYF	TGTGCCAGCAGCTTAGCGGGGGGGGGAGCAGATACGCAGTATTTT
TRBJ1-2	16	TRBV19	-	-	CATKIDRDAKNYGYTF	TGTGCCACTAAGATTGACCGGGACGCCAAGAACTATGGCTACACCTTC